This T cell receptor beta chain was sequenced for a study of T cells after yellow fever vaccination. TCRdb used MiXCR to reprocess the 5' RACE reads, holding one entry per CDR3 protein. The table has hundreds of thousands of distinct CDR3 sequences, around an eighth seen once. This clonotype showed up just a few times. The CDR3 has 16 residues. Germline V gives CDR1 LNHDA, CDR2 SQIVND (reference sequence). Trimming cost V 0 bases and J 4 bases; bases outside gene matches: 3. The source was PBMCs, collected on the day of the yellow fever booster vaccination. This clonotype was sampled from a man aged 25 to 40 who received the YFV17D yellow fever vaccine. The gene calls are TRBV19 and TRBJ2-1; TRBD2 matches 10 bases. CDR3 residues: CASSIDRTSGYNEQFF. The CDR3 DNA is TGTGCCAGTAGTATAGACCGGACTAGCGGATACAATGAGCAGTTCTTC.